This TCR beta chain came from a study of blood T cell repertoires in COVID-19. Study at large: Acute-phase and convalescent COVID-19 samples originated in the United States, Italy and Spain. PBMCs, B-cell-depleted T cells, or T cells provided the cDNA or gDNA that made up the material.

The CDR3 is made up of 16 amino acids. Trimming cost V 6 bases and J 3 bases; bases outside gene matches: 6. Germline V gene lookup returns CDR1 LNHDA and CDR2 SQIVND (reference sequence). TCRdb's table, derived via immunoSEQ multiplex PCR, lists solely in-frame clones and lacks some. The sample carries about 410,000 clones, about 88% recorded once. The genes are TRBV19 and TRBJ1-6; the match to TRBD1 covers 9 bases. The specimen was peripheral blood. The receptor was isolated from a woman between 40 and 55 years old with COVID-19, enrolled during active disease. The CDR3 DNA sequence: TGTGCCAGTAGGGCCGGGACAGGGCGCTATAATTCACCCCTCCACTTT. This translates into CASRAGTGRYNSPLHF.